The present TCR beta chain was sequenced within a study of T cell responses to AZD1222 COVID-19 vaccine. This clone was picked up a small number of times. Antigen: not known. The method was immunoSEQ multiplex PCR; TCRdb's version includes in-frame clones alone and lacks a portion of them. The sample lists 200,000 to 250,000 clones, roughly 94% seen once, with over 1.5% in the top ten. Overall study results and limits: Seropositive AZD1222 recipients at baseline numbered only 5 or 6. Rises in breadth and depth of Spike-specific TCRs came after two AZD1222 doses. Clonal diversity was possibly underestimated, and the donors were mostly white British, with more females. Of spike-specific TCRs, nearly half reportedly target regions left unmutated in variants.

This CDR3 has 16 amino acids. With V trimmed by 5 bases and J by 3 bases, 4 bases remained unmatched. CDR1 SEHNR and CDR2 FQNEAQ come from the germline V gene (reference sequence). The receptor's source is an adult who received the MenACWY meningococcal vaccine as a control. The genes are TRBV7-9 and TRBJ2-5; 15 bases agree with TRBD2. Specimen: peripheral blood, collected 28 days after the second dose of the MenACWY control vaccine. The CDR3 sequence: CASSLGTSGGKETQYF. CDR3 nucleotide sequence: TGTGCCAGCAGCCTAGGGACTAGCGGGGGGAAAGAGACCCAGTACTTC.